Shown below are 30 T cell receptor beta chains from a single sample sequenced in a study of blood T cell repertoires in COVID-19. Profiled with immunoSEQ multiplex PCR; TCRdb holds only in-frame clones, not every one. The table records about 350,000 clones, 75% to 90% of them present only once. The sequenced sample was peripheral blood. These receptor sequences come from a woman aged 45 to 65 with COVID-19, enrolled during active disease.

V and J are TRBV10-3 and TRBJ2-3; 8 positions match TRBD1. Germline CDR1 ENHRY, CDR2 SYGVKD. Trimming cost V 5 bases and J 0 bases; bases outside gene matches: 10. The CDR3 extends over 17 amino acids. This CDR3 reads CAISRQGKGSSTDTQYF. CDR3 sequence (DNA): TGTGCCATCAGTAGACAGGGGAAAGGCTCTAGCACAGATACGCAGTATTTT.

The rearrangement links TRBV2 to TRBJ2-7, with 10 bases identical to TRBD1. CDR3 length: 15 residues. After removal of 9 bases from V and 7 bases from J, the junction contained 15 bases not matched to a gene. Per the germline V gene, CDR1 is SNHLY and CDR2 is FYNNEI. DNA for the CDR3: TGTGCCAGTAAACCTGGGGACAGGGGTTTGGGGGAGCAGTACTTC. It is translated as CASKPGDRGLGEQYF.

J is TRBJ1-3 and V is TRBV30; perhaps TRBD1 as D (5 bases). The germline V gene encodes CDR1 GTSNPN and CDR2 SVGIG (reference sequence). The ends were cut back, 4 bases at V and 3 bases at J, with 7 bases in the middle. The CDR3 length is 12 residues. Here the CDR3 reads CAWTGDGNTIYF. The CDR3 coding sequence is TGTGCCTGGACGGGGGATGGAAACACCATATATTTT.

The rearrangement joins TRBV3-1 (or the pseudogene TRBV3-2) to TRBJ2-3, with a weak D call TRBD1 (7 bases). The CDR3 runs 15 residues. V lost 4 bases, J lost 4 bases, and 15 bases lay in between. Germline V gene data show CDR1 as LGHDT and CDR2 as YNNKEL (reference sequence). The CDR3 sequence: CASSRPDREADTQYF. The CDR3 nucleotides read TGTGCCAGCAGCCGACCCGACAGGGAGGCAGATACGCAGTATTTT.

The V and J genes are TRBV19 and TRBJ1-3; D is undetermined. Germline V gives CDR1 LNHDA, CDR2 SQIVND (reference sequence). CDR3 size: 16 residues. Trimming removed 3 bases at V and 4 bases at J, with 16 bases between. CDR3 region: CASSIGLPGSGNTIYF. The CDR3, as DNA: TGTGCCAGTAGTATCGGCCTTCCAGGTTCCGGAAACACCATATATTTT.

The chain couples TRBV18 to TRBJ2-1, with TRBD2 matching 13 bases. In germline, CDR1 is KGHSH, CDR2 LQKENI. The CDR3 length is 15 residues. V gave up 6 bases and J gave up 10 bases; unmatched junction bases: 9. The CDR3 spells CASSLGLAGEVEQFF. CDR3 bases: TGTGCCAGCTCTCTCGGACTAGCGGGAGAGGTAGAGCAGTTCTTC.

This clone was picked up one time. V usage is TRBV6-2 or TRBV6-3 and J usage is TRBJ1-1; TRBD1 agrees at 7 bases. Trimming took 5 bases from V and 4 from J; bases not matched to a gene: 19. The germline V gene has CDR1 MNHEY and CDR2 SVGEGT. The CDR3 has 18 residues. The chain's CDR3 is CASSPLSPRQGKGTEAFF. The CDR3 coding sequence is TGTGCCAGCAGTCCGTTATCTCCACGACAGGGTAAAGGCACTGAAGCTTTCTTT.

A single count supports this clone. V usage is TRBV11-3 and J usage is TRBJ2-1; tentative D call: TRBD2 (5 bases). CDR1 and CDR2 (germline): SGHNT, YENEEA. The CDR3 has 16 residues. The V and J ends lost 4 bases and 0 bases respectively, with 13 bases between them. For the CDR3, the DNA is TGTGCCAGCAGCTCTCAAGGAGGCGGCTCCTACAATGAGCAGTTCTTC. This gives the protein CASSSQGGGSYNEQFF.

The sample holds one count of this clone. V and J are TRBV18 and TRBJ2-4; 9 bases line up with TRBD1. Per germline, CDR1 KGHSH and CDR2 LQKENI. Unmatched junction bases numbered 7, after V lost 0 bases and J lost 13 bases. The CDR3 has 14 residues. For the CDR3, the DNA is TGTGCCAGCTCACCACCGGGACAGGGAAAAAAGCAGTACTTC. It translates to CASSPPGQGKKQYF.

This sequence joins TRBV5-1 and TRBJ2-3; 8 nucleotides match TRBD2. The CDR3 is 15 residues long. The V gene's germline CDR1 is SGHRS and CDR2 YFSETQ. The V segment lost 3 bases and the J segment 1 base; nucleotides outside the gene matches: 4. CDR3 in DNA: TGCGCCAGCAGCTCGCCGCGGGGGGGCACAGATACGCAGTATTTT. Translating gives CASSSPRGGTDTQYF.

The chain carries TRBV7-3 and TRBJ2-1; unclear D gene. Germline values: CDR1 SGHTA, CDR2 FQGTGA. V shed 3 bases and J shed 0 bases, with 12 bases lying between them. This CDR3 region has 16 residues. The CDR3 protein is CASSFSPGSSYNEQFF. The CDR3 region has the DNA TGTGCCAGCAGCTTTAGCCCCGGAAGCTCCTACAATGAGCAGTTCTTC. Supplemented by reference TRBV7-3 and TRBJ2-1, the full variable domain reads GAGVSQTPSNKVTEKGKYVELRCDPISGHTALYWYRQSLGQGPEFLIYFQGTGAADDSGLPNDRFFAVRPEGSVSTLKIQRTERGDSAVYLCASSFSPGSSYNEQFFGPGTRLTVL.

The chain recombines TRBV5-1 with TRBJ2-3, with 9 bases that match TRBD2. CDR1 is SGHRS and CDR2 is YFSETQ in the germline V gene. CDR3 size: 16 residues. J was trimmed by 5 bases and V by 1 base; bases with no gene match: 8. This CDR3 reads CASSLRAGGPRDTQYF. Here the CDR3 DNA reads TGCGCCAGCAGCTTGAGGGCGGGAGGGCCGAGAGATACGCAGTATTTT.

J is TRBJ2-2 and V is TRBV3-1 (or the pseudogene TRBV3-2), with 9 bases identical to TRBD2. Per germline, CDR1 LGHDT and CDR2 YNNKEL (reference sequence). The CDR3 has 16 amino acids. Trimming removed 5 bases from V and 2 bases from J; junction bases left unmatched: 6. The CDR3 coding sequence is TGTGCCAGCAGCAATAGCGGGAGATCTAACACCGGGGAGCTGTTTTTT. Translation gives CASSNSGRSNTGELFF.

The chain recombines TRBV24-1 with TRBJ2-1, with 8 bases fitting TRBD1. The CDR3 runs 16 residues. Germline V lookup: CDR1 KGHDR, CDR2 SFDVKD. V trimming: 1 base; J trimming: 8 bases; junction bases outside the gene matches: 9. The CDR3 sequence is CATSDFGTGPHHEQFF. Written as DNA, the CDR3 is TGTGCCACCAGTGATTTCGGGACAGGTCCTCACCATGAGCAGTTCTTC.

The sample holds a few counts of this clone. CDR3 DNA sequence: TGTGCCAGCGGGCAGGGCCTTAGCAATCAGCCCCAGCATTTT. This sequence encodes CASGQGLSNQPQHF. V and J are TRBV2 and TRBJ1-5, with D perhaps matching TRBD1 (5 bases). V gave up 8 bases and J gave up 0 bases, with 11 bases separating them. Germline V gene lookup returns CDR1 SNHLY and CDR2 FYNNEI. The CDR3 contains 14 residues.

The chain uses TRBV4-1 and TRBJ2-7; no firm D call. Germline V gene sequence: CDR1 MGHRA, CDR2 YSYEKL. V was shortened by 1 base and J by 3 bases, with 16 bases between the two germline ends. This CDR3 is built from 16 residues. The CDR3 DNA reads as TGCGCCAGCAGCCAAGTTGCAGGCGCCGAATTCTACGAGCAGTACTTC. Translation gives CASSQVAGAEFYEQYF.

This clone was seen a single time. The rearrangement uses TRBV9 and TRBJ2-7, with a weak D call TRBD2 (5 bases). This CDR3 has 15 residues. CDR1 SGDLS and CDR2 YYNGEE come from the germline V gene. V was cut by 0 bases and J by 5 bases, with 15 bases left in between. The CDR3 nucleotides read TGTGCCAGCAGCGTAGGTGGAGGAATCGGCCACGAGCAGTACTTC. The encoded protein is CASSVGGGIGHEQYF.

V is TRBV2 and J is TRBJ1-1, with a tentative D call TRBD1 (6 bases). CDR1 is SNHLY, CDR2 FYNNEI, per germline. This CDR3 has 15 residues. Trimming removed 5 bases from V and 1 base from J, with 14 bases in between. In nucleotides, the CDR3 is TGTGCCAGCAGTTTCTCCGGGACATCGAACACTGAAGCTTTCTTT. Its protein is CASSFSGTSNTEAFF.

This chain joins TRBV18 and TRBJ1-3, with D unclear. The V end lost 0 bases, the J end lost 4 bases, and 7 bases lay between the germline ends. The CDR3 is made up of 14 amino acids. Germline V gene lookup returns CDR1 KGHSH and CDR2 LQKENI. For the CDR3, the DNA is TGTGCCAGCTCACCACCGAGCGTAGGAAACACCATATATTTT. Amino acids: CASSPPSVGNTIYF.

The chain couples TRBV13 to TRBJ2-7; 7 bases match TRBD1. Per germline, CDR1 PRHDT and CDR2 FYEKMQ (reference sequence). V lost 6 bases and J lost 5; bases outside the gene matches: 4. This CDR3 comprises 12 residues. For the CDR3, the DNA is TGTGCCAGCAGGTTACAGGGGCACGAGCAGTACTTC. Its translation: CASRLQGHEQYF.

The J gene is TRBJ2-3, the V gene TRBV6-1, with TRBD2 identical over 11 bases. Germline CDR1 reads MNHNS; CDR2 reads SASEGT. V lost 3 bases and J lost 3; bases outside the gene matches: 14. CDR3 length: 19 amino acids. CDR3 coding DNA: TGTGCCAGCAGTGAGGCGGTACAACTAGCGGGAGCTAAGACAGATACGCAGTATTTT. Its translation: CASSEAVQLAGAKTDTQYF.

J is TRBJ2-7 and V is TRBV3-1 (or the pseudogene TRBV3-2); TRBD2 matches at 10 bases. Trimming took 4 bases from V and 2 from J; bases not matched to a gene: 5. This CDR3 has 15 amino acids. Germline values: CDR1 LGHDT, CDR2 YNNKEL (reference sequence). The CDR3 coding sequence is TGTGCCAGCAGCCTACGGACTAGCGGTACCTACGAGCAGTACTTC. Amino acid sequence: CASSLRTSGTYEQYF.

This clone has more than one count but fewer than ten. The chain uses TRBV11-2 and TRBJ1-6; no definite D call. The CDR3 loop spans 16 amino acids. Between the trimmed V and J ends, which lost 5 bases and 0 bases, there was a span of 11 bases. Germline assignment: CDR1 SGHAT and CDR2 FQNNGV. The CDR3 DNA follows: TGTGCCAGCAGCCTCAGCGGAATCTCCTATAATTCACCCCTCCACTTT. This codes for CASSLSGISYNSPLHF.

The CDR3 coding sequence is TGTGCCAGCAGTGATGGGGACAGGGTTGGCACCATATATTTT. Translated: CASSDGDRVGTIYF. The V gene is TRBV6-1, the J gene TRBJ1-3; 9 bases are a match to TRBD1. The CDR3 is made up of 14 amino acids. J gave up 9 bases and V 3 bases, and 6 bases lay outside the gene matches. Germline V gene data show CDR1 as MNHNS and CDR2 as SASEGT.

The chain couples TRBV11-3 to TRBJ1-2, with 11 bases aligning to TRBD1. The V segment lost 4 bases and the J segment 6 bases; nucleotides outside the gene matches: 7. Germline CDR1 and CDR2: SGHNT and YENEEA. This CDR3 region has 15 residues. The DNA for the CDR3 is TGTGCCAGCAGCTCGGGACAGGGGGTCTATAATGGCTACACCTTC. Translated, it gives CASSSGQGVYNGYTF.

This rearrangement joins TRBV6-4 to TRBJ2-1; no clear D gene. Germline V lookup: CDR1 MRHNA, CDR2 SNTAGT. Between the trimmed V and J ends, which lost 3 bases and 0 bases, there was a span of 9 bases. This CDR3 is built from 15 residues. The CDR3 here is CASSEGDSSYNEQFF. Here the CDR3 DNA reads TGTGCCAGCAGTGAGGGCGATAGCTCCTACAATGAGCAGTTCTTC.

The J gene is TRBJ2-5, the V gene TRBV5-1; 8 nucleotides line up with TRBD2. CDR1 is SGHRS and CDR2 is YFSETQ in the germline V gene. This CDR3 comprises 14 residues. The J segment lost 4 bases and the V segment lost 0 bases, leaving 2 bases of the junction unmatched. CDR3 loop: CASSLGGTRETQYF. DNA for the CDR3: TGCGCCAGCAGCTTGGGGGGGACTAGAGAGACCCAGTACTTC. The full variable domain, rest sourced from reference TRBV5-1 and TRBJ2-5, is KAGVTQTPRYLIKTRGQQVTLSCSPISGHRSVSWYQQTPGQGLQFLFEYFSETQRNKGNFPGRFSGRQFSNSRSEMNVSTLELGDSALYLCASSLGGTRETQYFGPGTRLLVL.

The chain recombines TRBV14 with TRBJ2-3; D is possibly TRBD1 (5 bases). CDR3 size: 16 residues. CDR1 and CDR2 (germline): SGHDN, FVKESK. Deletions cut 0 bases from V and 4 bases from J, with 14 bases between. The CDR3 DNA sequence: TGTGCCAGCAGCCAAGATCGTGCAGGGTTGGCAGATACGCAGTATTTT. This encodes CASSQDRAGLADTQYF.

This chain uses TRBV18 with TRBJ2-1; TRBD2 aligns across 8 bases. Trimming took 2 bases from V and 6 from J; bases not matched to a gene: 6. Per the germline V gene, CDR1 is KGHSH and CDR2 is LQKENI. CDR3 size: 15 residues. CDR3 amino acids: CASSPTREVLNEQFF. The CDR3 DNA sequence: TGTGCCAGCTCACCAACGCGGGAGGTTCTCAATGAGCAGTTCTTC.

This chain connects TRBV5-6 to TRBJ2-7; 9 bases map to TRBD2. This CDR3 has 14 residues. The V and J ends lost 0 bases and 6 bases, in that order; junction bases with no gene match: 4. Looked up from germline, CDR1 is SGHDT and CDR2 is YYEEEE. The CDR3 nucleotides read TGTGCCAGCAGCTTGGGACTAGCGGCCCTCGAGCAGTACTTC. Protein sequence: CASSLGLAALEQYF.